What follows are 7 T cell receptor beta chains derived from one specimen sequenced in a study of blood T cell repertoires in COVID-19. Some clones are missing from TCRdb's copy, which holds only in-frame ones; the method was immunoSEQ multiplex PCR. The sample contains 70,000 or so clones, around nine tenths of which appear only once. The sequenced sample was peripheral blood. Every receptor here comes from a woman between 18 and 29 years old with acute or convalescent COVID-19.

V is TRBV20-1 and J is TRBJ2-3; perhaps TRBD2 as D (5 bases). Germline V gene lookup returns CDR1 DFQATT and CDR2 SNEGSKA (reference sequence). The CDR3 spans 13 residues. Trimming pared 3 bases from V and 4 bases from J, leaving 11 bases between. The CDR3, as DNA: TGCAGTGCTAGTGAGGGCGCAGCAGATACGCAGTATTTT. Translation gives CSASEGAADTQYF.

The chain is built from TRBV9 and TRBJ1-2; D perhaps matches TRBD1 (5 bases). Germline assignment: CDR1 SGDLS and CDR2 YYNGEE. Trimming shortened V by 0 bases and J by 4 bases, and 13 bases separated the two germline ends. The CDR3 covers 15 residues. The CDR3 region has the DNA TGTGCCAGCAGCGTAGGTGGGGCTAATCGCTATGGCTACACCTTC. It translates to CASSVGGANRYGYTF.

This clone was found once. The gene calls are TRBV27 and TRBJ2-3; TRBD2 agrees at 8 bases. The J segment lost 6 bases and the V segment lost 1 base, leaving 6 bases of the junction unmatched. Germline-derived CDR1 and CDR2 are MNHEY and SMNVEV (reference sequence). The CDR3 covers 15 residues. The CDR3 DNA follows: TGTGCCAGCAGTTTATACCCGGGGGGGCGGGATACGCAGTATTTT. Residues: CASSLYPGGRDTQYF.

This clone came up a few times. The chain is built from TRBV2 and TRBJ2-2; tentatively, D is TRBD1 (6 bases). V gave up 2 bases and J gave up 0 bases, with 16 bases separating them. Germline values: CDR1 SNHLY, CDR2 FYNNEI. This CDR3 comprises 18 residues. CDR3 amino acids: CASSESQGQFANTGELFF. In DNA form, the CDR3 reads TGTGCCAGCAGTGAAAGTCAGGGGCAGTTCGCGAACACCGGGGAGCTGTTTTTT.

The V and J genes are TRBV9 and TRBJ2-3, with TRBD2 identical over 10 bases. The CDR3 contains 16 residues. Germline CDR1 reads SGDLS; CDR2 reads YYNGEE. With 2 bases clipped from V and 3 bases from J, the junction kept 6 bases outside the gene matches. The CDR3 DNA sequence: TGTGCCAGCAGCGTCGGGCTAGCGGGAGTGACAGATACGCAGTATTTT. Its protein product is CASSVGLAGVTDTQYF. Drawing the rest from reference TRBV9 and TRBJ2-3, the complete variable domain is DSGVTQTPKHLITATGQRVTLRCSPRSGDLSVYWYQQSLDQGLQFLIQYYNGEERAKGNILERFSAQQFPDLHSELNLSSLELGDSALYFCASSVGLAGVTDTQYFGPGTRLTVL.

The gene calls are TRBV6-5 and TRBJ1-2; 9 bases map to TRBD1. There are 14 residues in the CDR3. Looked up from germline, CDR1 is MNHEY and CDR2 is SVGAGI. The ends lost 5 bases at V and 2 bases at J; junction bases unmatched: 3. As DNA, the CDR3 is TGTGCCAGCAGTAGGGACAGGGTGAACTATGGCTACACCTTC. This encodes CASSRDRVNYGYTF.

The chain is built from TRBV7-9 and TRBJ1-1, with D unclear. The V gene lost 5 bases and the J gene lost 7 bases, with 8 bases spanning the gap. The CDR3 has 11 residues. Germline assignment: CDR1 SEHNR and CDR2 FQNEAQ (reference sequence). For the CDR3, the DNA is TGTGCCAGCAGCACATCACATGAAGCTTTCTTT. It specifies CASSTSHEAFF.